The sample holds a few counts of the clone carrying this T cell receptor beta chain. TCRdb's table, derived via immunoSEQ multiplex PCR, lists solely in-frame clones and lacks some. The sample records more than 300,000 clones, around 85% being singletons. From germline, CDR1 is SGHAT and CDR2 FQDESV (reference sequence). The junction had 6 bases not matched to a gene; V was cut back by 5 bases and J by 2 bases. CDR3 length equals 15 residues. This sample was taken from a study of Ad26.COV2.S vaccination and SARS-CoV-2 variants. The treatment denotes: approximately 18 received Ad26.COV2.S at low or high dose, single or two shots; a few received placebo; per-sample allocation not given. Specimens were obtained on day 63 following the first vaccine or placebo injection.

The sequencing used peripheral blood, collected in a trial of Ad26.COV2.S vaccine versus placebo. The chain combines TRBV11-1 with TRBJ2-7, with 10 bases lining up with TRBD2. The receptor's source is a person aged 18-60 years who received the Ad26.COV2.S COVID-19 vaccine or a placebo. The CDR3 DNA follows: TGTGCCAGCAGCCATCAACTAGCGGGGCCCTACGAGCAGTACTTC. It specifies CASSHQLAGPYEQYF.